This section outlines one TCR beta chain sequence together with its context. Its cognate antigen is unknown. Generated by immunoSEQ multiplex PCR, the TCRdb table keeps only in-frame clones and is missing some. This table holds around 25,000 clones, approximately 78% found once. CD4+ T cells from unexposed donors were obtained before the COVID-19 pandemic (2011-2018). After about 10 days of culture, CD4+ T cells were isolated. This CDR3 is 21 amino acids long. This sample was taken from a study of CD4 T cells in relation to SARS-CoV-2 and coronaviruses. Looking at the study overall: No peptide or an HIV-1 Nef peptide pool served as negative control. Shared crossreactive spike epitopes were mapped to their HLA restriction. Study observations and caveats: Pre-pandemic and post-infection samples never came from the same donor.

The sequenced sample consisted of CD4+ T cells from PBMCs, cultured in vitro. The rearrangement links TRBV1 to TRBJ2-6; the D call in the table, TRBD1, was not verified against the DNA. TRBV1 is an annotated pseudogene. This sequence originates from a human donor in good health. This CDR3 is CTRKRYPNPGQGSCGANVLTF. CDR3 nucleotides: TGCACCAGGAAACGATACCCAAATCCGGGACAGGGGTCGTGTGGGGCCAACGTCCTGACTTTC.